This TCR beta chain was sequenced for a study of T cells after yellow fever vaccination. Study-wide context: Each low-cell-number fraction was prepared by means of SMART-Seq v4 Ultra Low Input. Whole-study findings and limits: Most clones from primary vaccination resurfaced after the booster (roughly 96% CD4, around 91% CD8).

This clonotype was counted between two and nine times. Its antigen is not known. A single record per CDR3 protein comes from TCRdb applying MiXCR to the 5' RACE reads. The table lists about 74,000 distinct CDR3 sequences, roughly 6.9% of them singletons. CDR1 LGHNA and CDR2 YSLEER come from the germline V gene. V was clipped by 2 bases and J by 1 base, with 11 bases between them. There are 15 residues in the CDR3. This specimen was CD8+ T cells sorted from PBMCs, taken about 5 days after the first yellow fever vaccination. The receptor's source is a man aged 18 to 29 who received the YFV17D yellow fever vaccine. The chain links TRBV4-3 to TRBJ1-1; tentative D call: TRBD1 (5 bases). CDR3 region: CASSQLLTGNTEAFF. CDR3 nucleotides: TGCGCCAGCAGCCAACTACTCACAGGGAACACTGAAGCTTTCTTT.